The clone carrying this TCR beta chain showed up just once. The CDR3 covers 11 residues. Trimming took off 8 bases at V and 7 bases at J, with 12 bases between the two ends. Germline values: CDR1 SNHLY, CDR2 FYNNEI. This sample is part of a study of cytotoxic CD8 clonotypes in ibrutinib-treated CLL. Profiling relied on immunoSEQ multiplex PCR, and the TCRdb table lists in-frame clones only, not all of them. In the table there are fewer than 80,000 clones, roughly 57% of which are singletons. The material was PBMCs, obtained after 12 months of ibrutinib treatment. The receptor was isolated from a human donor with chronic lymphocytic leukemia. The rearrangement joins TRBV2 to TRBJ2-7; D ambiguous. The CDR3 loop reads CASATRLEQYF. The CDR3 bases are TGTGCCAGCGCCACCCGCCTTGAGCAGTACTTC. Supplemented by reference TRBV2 and TRBJ2-7, the full variable domain reads EPEVTQTPSHQVTQMGQEVILRCVPISNHLYFYWYRQILGQKVEFLVSFYNNEISEKSEIFDDQFSVERPDGSNFTLKIRSTKLEDSAMYFCASATRLEQYFGPGTRLTVT.